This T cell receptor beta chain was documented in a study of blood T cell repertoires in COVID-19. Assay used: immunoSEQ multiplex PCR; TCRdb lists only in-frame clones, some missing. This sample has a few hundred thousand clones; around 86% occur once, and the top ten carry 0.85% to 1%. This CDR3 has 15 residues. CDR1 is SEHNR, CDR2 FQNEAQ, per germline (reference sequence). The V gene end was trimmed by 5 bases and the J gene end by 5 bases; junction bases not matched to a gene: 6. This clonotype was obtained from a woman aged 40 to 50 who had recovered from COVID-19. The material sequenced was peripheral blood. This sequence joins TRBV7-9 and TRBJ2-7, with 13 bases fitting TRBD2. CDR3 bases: TGTGCCAGCAGCACTGGACTAGCGGGAGCCCACGAGCAGTACTTC. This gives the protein CASSTGLAGAHEQYF.